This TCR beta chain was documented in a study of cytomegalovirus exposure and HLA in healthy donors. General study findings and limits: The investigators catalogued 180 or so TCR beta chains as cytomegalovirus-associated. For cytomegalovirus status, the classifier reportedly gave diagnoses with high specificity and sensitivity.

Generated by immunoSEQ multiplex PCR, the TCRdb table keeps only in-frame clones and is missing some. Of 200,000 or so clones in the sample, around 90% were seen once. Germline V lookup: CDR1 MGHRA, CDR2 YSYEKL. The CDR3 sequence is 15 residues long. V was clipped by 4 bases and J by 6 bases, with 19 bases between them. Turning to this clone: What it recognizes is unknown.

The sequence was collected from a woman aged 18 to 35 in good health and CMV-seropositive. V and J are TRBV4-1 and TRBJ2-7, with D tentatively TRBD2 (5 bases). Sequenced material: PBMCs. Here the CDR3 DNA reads TGCGCCAGCAGCCTACCGGGGTCCCAGAAAGCCGAGCAGTACTTC. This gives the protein CASSLPGSQKAEQYF.